The clone carrying this T cell receptor beta chain ranks as medium-sized. With MiXCR, TCRdb called clones anew from the PCR reads. The profile shows about 6,400 clones, about 16% of them singletons. All patients were treatment-naive before thyroid surgery. This CDR3 spans 17 amino acids. After removal of 5 bases from V and 4 bases from J, the junction contained 8 bases not matched to a gene. This entry is derived from a study of metastatic and nonmetastatic thyroid tumors. This TCR was recovered from a male donor with papillary thyroid cancer or a benign thyroid nodule (not recorded which). Some clones in this sample may be carry-over from other donors' samples. The sequenced sample was tumor tissue. This sequence joins TRBV12-3 or TRBV12-4 and TRBJ2-1, with TRBD2 matching over 13 bases. The CDR3 is CASSRPGTSGTYNEQFF. CDR3 nucleotide sequence: TGTGCCAGCAGTCGCCCCGGGACTAGCGGGACATACAATGAGCAGTTCTTC.